One and the same sample provided the 13 T cell receptor beta chains below, sequenced in a study of PD-L1 blockade in urothelial cancer. Assay: immunoSEQ multiplex PCR; the TCRdb copy retains only in-frame clones and omits some. The sample carries tens of thousands of clones, around 84% recorded once. The sequences come from PBMCs, collected around atezolizumab (anti-PD-L1) treatment. All receptors derive from a man aged 50-59 years with urothelial cancer.

The rearrangement links TRBV28 to TRBJ2-3; unclear D gene. This CDR3 has 14 residues. With 5 bases removed from V and 2 bases from J, the gap between germline ends came to 11 bases. Germline CDR1 MDHEN, CDR2 SYDVKM. This CDR3 is CASSPLLVTDTQYF. The CDR3 DNA follows: TGTGCCAGCAGTCCCCTCCTAGTCACAGATACGCAGTATTTT. Full variable domain (outside the CDR3, taken from reference TRBV28 and TRBJ2-3): DVKVTQSSRYLVKRTGEKVFLECVQDMDHENMFWYRQDPGLGLRLIYFSYDVKMKEKGDIPEGYSVSREKKERFSLILESASTNQTSMYLCASSPLLVTDTQYFGPGTRLTVL.

V usage is TRBV7-8 and J usage is TRBJ2-2, with TRBD1 identical over 10 bases. The CDR3 runs 15 residues. Trimming took 4 bases from V and 4 from J; bases not matched to a gene: 3. The germline V gene encodes CDR1 SGHVS and CDR2 FQNEAQ. The CDR3 here is CASSYRTGGTGELFF. The CDR3, as DNA: TGTGCCAGCAGCTATCGGACAGGGGGCACCGGGGAGCTGTTTTTT.

This rearrangement joins TRBV9 to TRBJ2-3, with 7 nucleotides matching TRBD2. V lost 2 bases, J lost 2 bases, and 8 bases stayed unmatched. The CDR3 is 16 residues long. Germline V gives CDR1 SGDLS, CDR2 YYNGEE. DNA for the CDR3: TGTGCCAGCAGCGTGGGACCGGGACTATCCACAGATACGCAGTATTTT. As protein: CASSVGPGLSTDTQYF. Using reference TRBV9 and TRBJ2-3 for the parts outside the CDR3, the full variable domain is DSGVTQTPKHLITATGQRVTLRCSPRSGDLSVYWYQQSLDQGLQFLIQYYNGEERAKGNILERFSAQQFPDLHSELNLSSLELGDSALYFCASSVGPGLSTDTQYFGPGTRLTVL.

About this clone: The junction does not match germline at one end; this may be a read error. The chain is built from TRBV2 and TRBJ1-1; tentative D call: TRBD1 (5 bases). CDR1 SNHLY and CDR2 FYNNEI come from the germline V gene. The CDR3 sequence is 14 residues long. The CDR3 here is CASSRWAGNSEAFF. The CDR3 DNA sequence: TGTGCCAGCAGTCGATGGGCAGGGAACTCTGAAGCTTTCTTT.

The chain employs TRBV30 and TRBJ2-3; TRBD2 matches at 11 bases. V dropped 3 bases and J dropped 4; count of bases not matched to a gene: 9. CDR1 and CDR2 (germline): GTSNPN, SVGIG (reference sequence). The CDR3 runs to 16 residues. The CDR3 DNA sequence: TGTGCCTGGAGCCGGAGGCTAGCGGGGGGCTCAGATACGCAGTATTTT. Translation: CAWSRRLAGGSDTQYF.

This sequence joins TRBV7-8 and TRBJ2-7, with D perhaps matching TRBD1 (5 bases). CDR1 is SGHVS and CDR2 is FQNEAQ in the germline V gene. V was trimmed by 3 bases and J by 2 bases, leaving 11 bases between them. The CDR3 length is 14 residues. CDR3 DNA: TGTGCCAGCAGCTTTAGGGGCAGCACCTACGAGCAGTACTTC. Translated: CASSFRGSTYEQYF.

The V gene is TRBV15, the J gene TRBJ2-7, with D possibly matching TRBD2 (5 bases). V lost 0 bases, J lost 2 bases, and 11 bases lay in between. CDR3 length: 15 residues. Germline V gives CDR1 LNHNV, CDR2 YYDKDF (reference sequence). The CDR3 DNA sequence: TGTGCCACCAGCAGAGATAGGCGGGCCCCCTACGAGCAGTACTTC. Amino acids: CATSRDRRAPYEQYF.

The V and J genes are TRBV5-1 and TRBJ2-5; TRBD2 matches 10 bases. Trimming at V came to 0 bases and at J to 3 bases, leaving 2 bases not matched to a gene. Germline assignment: CDR1 SGHRS and CDR2 YFSETQ. This CDR3 spans 15 amino acids. CDR3 in DNA: TGCGCCAGCAGCTTGGCAGCGGGGGGGAAAGAGACCCAGTACTTC. Translation: CASSLAAGGKETQYF. Variable domain in full (rest from reference TRBV5-1 and TRBJ2-5): KAGVTQTPRYLIKTRGQQVTLSCSPISGHRSVSWYQQTPGQGLQFLFEYFSETQRNKGNFPGRFSGRQFSNSRSEMNVSTLELGDSALYLCASSLAAGGKETQYFGPGTRLLVL.

V usage is TRBV9 and J usage is TRBJ1-1; D perhaps matches TRBD1 (5 bases). CDR1 is SGDLS, CDR2 YYNGEE, per germline. Trimming left V 0 bases short and J 3 bases short, with 15 bases between. CDR3 length: 16 residues. The CDR3 spells CASSVARDSHHTEAFF. The CDR3 coding sequence is TGTGCCAGCAGCGTAGCCCGAGACAGTCACCACACTGAAGCTTTCTTT. The entire variable domain, with the rest obtained from reference TRBV9 and TRBJ1-1, is as follows: DSGVTQTPKHLITATGQRVTLRCSPRSGDLSVYWYQQSLDQGLQFLIQYYNGEERAKGNILERFSAQQFPDLHSELNLSSLELGDSALYFCASSVARDSHHTEAFFGQGTRLTVV.

The chain employs TRBV6-1 and TRBJ1-1; D is unresolved. V lost 3 bases, J lost 1 base, and 12 bases lay in between. The CDR3 runs 15 residues. CDR1 is MNHNS, CDR2 SASEGT, per germline. This CDR3 is CASSDMTAGNTEAFF. CDR3 DNA: TGTGCCAGCAGTGATATGACGGCAGGGAACACTGAAGCTTTCTTT.

The V gene is TRBV2, the J gene TRBJ2-5; D is undetermined. Gene TRBJ2-7 matches the end of the DNA better, so the J call may be wrong. The CDR3 sequence is 13 residues long. CDR1 is SNHLY, CDR2 FYNNEI, per germline. The CDR3 DNA reads as TGTGCCAGCAGTGAGGATGGGCTCTACGAGCAGTACTTC. Residues: CASSEDGLYEQYF.

The chain uses TRBV25-1 and TRBJ2-2; 10 bases fit TRBD1. Germline assignment: CDR1 MGHDK and CDR2 SYGVNS. The CDR3 extends over 16 amino acids. Unmatched junction bases numbered 7, after V lost 6 bases and J lost 3 bases. CDR3 protein: CASRNPGTGDTGELFF. CDR3 nucleotides: TGTGCCAGCAGGAACCCCGGGACAGGGGACACCGGGGAGCTGTTTTTT. The whole variable domain, filled in from reference TRBV25-1 and TRBJ2-2, reads EADIYQTPRYLVIGTGKKITLECSQTMGHDKMYWYQQDPGMELHLIHYSYGVNSTEKGDLSSESTVSRIRTEHFPLTLESARPSHTSQYLCASRNPGTGDTGELFFGEGSRLTVL.

The V and J genes are TRBV11-2 and TRBJ2-7; weak D call: TRBD2 (6 bases). Trimming removed 5 bases at V and 9 bases at J, with 26 bases between. Germline CDR1 and CDR2: SGHAT and FQNNGV. The CDR3 contains 16 residues. This CDR3 is CASSRLELATFGVQYF. CDR3 DNA: TGTGCCAGCAGCCGGCTAGAACTAGCTACTTTCGGGGTGCAGTACTTC.